A selection of T cell receptor beta chains follows, all from one sample in a study of T cells in Graves' hyperthyroidism and ophthalmopathy. TCRdb recomputed calls from the multiplex PCR reads with MiXCR, one row per CDR3 protein. The sample records a few hundred thousand distinct CDR3 sequences, 14% to 15% being singletons. The sample consisted of blood. These TCRs come from a woman aged 35 to 49 with Graves' hyperthyroidism that later progressed to Graves' ophthalmopathy. The CDR3 runs from the conserved cysteine through the conserved F or W. Fields, in order: D gene, clone size, V gene, J gene, CDR3 DNA, CDR3 protein. The D gene is left open where the match is weak. The size field is filled for only some rows; it gives once, few, many or a size class.

D: TRBD1
size: many
V: TRBV5-6
J: TRBJ2-7
DNA: TGTGCCAGCAGCCGATGGGCGGGTTGGACAGGGGAGAACGAGCAGTACTTC
CDR3: CASSRWAGWTGENEQYF

D: -
size: once
V: TRBV24-1
J: TRBJ2-7
DNA: TGTGCCACCGAGGATAGCGCGAGCTCCTACGAGCAGTACTTC
CDR3: CATEDSASSYEQYF

D: -
size: once
V: TRBV28
J: TRBJ2-2
DNA: TGTGCCAGCTTAACTAGCAGAGTTGACGGGGAGCTGTTTTTT
CDR3: CASLTSRVDGELFF

D: -
size: many
V: TRBV12-3/TRBV12-4
J: TRBJ2-1
DNA: TGTGCCAGCAGTTCCCCCCGGGGGAAAAGCGGAGCTTACAATGAGCAGTTCTTC
CDR3: CASSSPRGKSGAYNEQFF

D: -
size: many
V: TRBV28
J: TRBJ2-3
DNA: TGTGCCAGCAGTTTGGAGGGAGATACGCAGTATTTT
CDR3: CASSLEGDTQYF

D: -
size: -
V: TRBV20-1
J: TRBJ2-1
DNA: TGCAGTGCTAGTGGGGCGGGCGCCTACAATGAGCAGTTCTTC
CDR3: CSASGAGAYNEQFF

D: TRBD2
size: few
V: TRBV6-1
J: TRBJ2-4
DNA: TGTGCCAGCAGCCCCGGACTAGCGGGAGGGCCGTTAAACATTCAGTACTTC
CDR3: CASSPGLAGGPLNIQYF

D: -
size: -
V: TRBV7-6
J: TRBJ2-1
DNA: TGTGCCAGCAGCTTAGCGGGGGCGGGACCCGAATGGAGCTCCTACAATGAGCAGTTCTTC
CDR3: CASSLAGAGPEWSSYNEQFF

D: -
size: many
V: TRBV11-2
J: TRBJ1-2
DNA: TGTGCCAGCAGCTTAGTGGCAGGAGAAAACTATGGCTACACCTTC
CDR3: CASSLVAGENYGYTF

D: TRBD2
size: many
V: TRBV11-2
J: TRBJ2-7
DNA: TGTGCCAGCAGCTTACGGAGGGTCTTAGCGGGAGGCGGCTACTACGAGCAGTACTTC
CDR3: CASSLRRVLAGGGYYEQYF

D: TRBD2
size: -
V: TRBV28
J: TRBJ2-7
DNA: TGTGCCAGCAGTTCATGGACTAGCGGTGGGCACAAGCAGTACTTC
CDR3: CASSSWTSGGHKQYF

D: -
size: many
V: TRBV12-3/TRBV12-4
J: TRBJ2-5
DNA: TGTGCCAGCAGTATAACAGGGTCCCCGGAGACCCAGTACTTC
CDR3: CASSITGSPETQYF

D: -
size: -
V: TRBV27
J: TRBJ2-7
DNA: TGTGCCCGCAGTTTAGGTGCGTCTGGGCTCGAGCAGTACTTC
CDR3: CARSLGASGLEQYF

D: -
size: -
V: TRBV29-1
J: TRBJ1-1
DNA: TGCAGCGGGGGGGGCACTGAAGCTTTCTTT
CDR3: CSGGGTEAFF

D: -
size: many
V: TRBV13
J: TRBJ2-1
DNA: TGTGCCAGCAGCTTATGGGGCAGTGGCTACAATGAGCAGTTCTTC
CDR3: CASSLWGSGYNEQFF

D: -
size: many
V: TRBV2
J: TRBJ2-5
DNA: TGTGCCTCAGCAGGGATACAGCAAGAGACCCAGTACTTC
CDR3: CASAGIQQETQYF

D: -
size: many
V: TRBV6-1
J: TRBJ2-7
DNA: TGTGCCAGCAGGTCTGGGATCAATTACGAGCAGTACTTC
CDR3: CASRSGINYEQYF

D: TRBD2
size: many
V: TRBV28
J: TRBJ2-1
DNA: TGTGCCAGTAATAGACTAGCGGGAGGCGAGCAGTTCTTC
CDR3: CASNRLAGGEQFF

D: TRBD2
size: many
V: TRBV5-1
J: TRBJ2-5
DNA: TGCGCCAGCAGCTTGTTAGCGGGAATTGGAGAGACCCAGTACTTC
CDR3: CASSLLAGIGETQYF

D: TRBD1
size: many
V: TRBV28
J: TRBJ2-1
DNA: TGTGCCAGCAGTCACTACCCGGGACAGGGGGCGAATGAGCAGTTCTTC
CDR3: CASSHYPGQGANEQFF

D: -
size: -
V: TRBV20-1
J: TRBJ2-7
DNA: TGCAGTGCTAGCGGGCCCAGCCACGAGCAGTACTTC
CDR3: CSASGPSHEQYF

D: -
size: many
V: TRBV5-6
J: TRBJ2-5
DNA: TGTGCCAGCAGCTTGGGGCAGGTTCGGGAGACCCAGTACTTC
CDR3: CASSLGQVRETQYF

D: TRBD2
size: few
V: TRBV5-1
J: TRBJ2-2
DNA: TGCGCCAACCAAATAACTAGCGGGTCGAACACCGGGGAGCTGTTTTTT
CDR3: CANQITSGSNTGELFF

D: -
size: many
V: TRBV19
J: TRBJ1-5
DNA: TGTGCCAGTAGTATGACCGGGGGGTATCAGCCCCAGCATTTT
CDR3: CASSMTGGYQPQHF

D: -
size: -
V: TRBV4-1
J: TRBJ2-1
DNA: TGCGCCAGCAACCAATTATGGAACAATGAGCAGTTCTTC
CDR3: CASNQLWNNEQFF

D: -
size: many
V: TRBV25-1
J: TRBJ2-7
DNA: TGTGCCACCTCTGAGGAATTCCATTCCTACGAGCAGTACTTC
CDR3: CATSEEFHSYEQYF

D: -
size: many
V: TRBV2
J: TRBJ1-1
DNA: TGTGCCAGACTGGACTCCCGAAGCTTGGCTTTCTTT
CDR3: CARLDSRSLAFF

D: -
size: many
V: TRBV18
J: TRBJ2-3
DNA: TGTGCCAGCTCACCACTTCCGACAGGTGGGCGGGCAGATACGCAGTATTTT
CDR3: CASSPLPTGGRADTQYF

D: TRBD1
size: -
V: TRBV4-2
J: TRBJ1-2
DNA: TGTGCCAGCAGCCGAACAGGGGTCGACTATGGCTACACCTTC
CDR3: CASSRTGVDYGYTF

D: TRBD1
size: many
V: TRBV12-3/TRBV12-4
J: TRBJ1-5
DNA: TGTGCCAGCAGTTTAGGGGTAAAACTTAGGACAGGGGTCGGTCCGGCCCAGCATTTT
CDR3: CASSLGVKLRTGVGPAQHF

D: -
size: many
V: TRBV7-9
J: TRBJ2-3
DNA: TGTGCCAGCAGCATCCAATCGGATACGCAGTATTTT
CDR3: CASSIQSDTQYF

D: TRBD2
size: many
V: TRBV6-1
J: TRBJ2-7
DNA: TGTGCCAGCAGTGAACCCGGACTAGCGGGGAACGAGCAGTACTTC
CDR3: CASSEPGLAGNEQYF

D: TRBD2
size: -
V: TRBV7-9
J: TRBJ2-6
DNA: TGTGCCAGCAGCCGGGCGGCGGGAGAAACTGGGGCCAACGTCCTGACTTTC
CDR3: CASSRAAGETGANVLTF

D: -
size: many
V: TRBV2
J: TRBJ2-3
DNA: TGTGCCAGCAAAGGGCAGGGCCCCCTGTCTGCCACAGATACGCAGTATTTT
CDR3: CASKGQGPLSATDTQYF

D: -
size: many
V: TRBV6-5
J: TRBJ1-2
DNA: TGTGCCAGCAGTTACTCGTCAGGCAAGGGCTACACCTTC
CDR3: CASSYSSGKGYTF

D: -
size: many
V: TRBV7-3
J: TRBJ2-1
DNA: TGTGCCAGCAGCTTGTATGGGACGGGGACTCTGAACAATGAGCAGTTCTTC
CDR3: CASSLYGTGTLNNEQFF

D: -
size: many
V: TRBV14
J: TRBJ2-1
DNA: TGTGCCAGCAGCCAAGATATTCACAGGGCCTACAATGAGCAGTTCTTC
CDR3: CASSQDIHRAYNEQFF

D: TRBD2
size: many
V: TRBV6-1
J: TRBJ2-7
DNA: TGTGCCAGCAGTGAAGGGACTAGCGGCTACTACGAGCAGTACTTC
CDR3: CASSEGTSGYYEQYF

D: -
size: many
V: TRBV9
J: TRBJ2-5
DNA: TGTGCCAGCAGCGTATCGACTCAGGGAGAGACCCAGTACTTC
CDR3: CASSVSTQGETQYF

D: -
size: many
V: TRBV10-3
J: TRBJ2-7
DNA: TGTGCCATCAGTGACGGGCCCTGGGGCGAGCAGTACTTC
CDR3: CAISDGPWGEQYF

D: -
size: many
V: TRBV15
J: TRBJ1-5
DNA: TGTGCCACCAGCAGATGGTCCGGGAGCAATCAGCCCCAGCATTTT
CDR3: CATSRWSGSNQPQHF

D: -
size: many
V: TRBV27
J: TRBJ2-5
DNA: TGTGCCAGCAGCACAGGGAAGAGGAGGGAGACCCAGTACTTC
CDR3: CASSTGKRRETQYF

D: TRBD2
size: many
V: TRBV27
J: TRBJ2-7
DNA: TGTGCCAGCAGTCTAGCGGGAGCTCTTGGCTACGAGCAGTACTTC
CDR3: CASSLAGALGYEQYF

D: TRBD2
size: many
V: TRBV28
J: TRBJ2-4
DNA: TGTGCCAGCCACCCACTAGCGGGAGGTACCCTAGCCAAAAACATTCAGTACTTC
CDR3: CASHPLAGGTLAKNIQYF

D: -
size: -
V: TRBV7-8
J: TRBJ2-7
DNA: TGTGCCAGCAGCTTAGCAGGGACTCTCGCCCACGAGCAGTACTTC
CDR3: CASSLAGTLAHEQYF

D: TRBD1
size: many
V: TRBV10-1
J: TRBJ1-1
DNA: TGCGCCAGCAGTGATACTCTGACAGGGGAAGCTTTCTTT
CDR3: CASSDTLTGEAFF

D: -
size: many
V: TRBV28
J: TRBJ2-1
DNA: TGTGCCAGCAGTTTAGGTAGCAACTCCTACAATGAGCAGTTCTTC
CDR3: CASSLGSNSYNEQFF

D: TRBD2
size: many
V: TRBV9
J: TRBJ2-7
DNA: TGTGCCAGCAGCGTAGTTCTTGGGGAATGCGGGAGGCCTAGTGTGGAGCAGTACTTC
CDR3: CASSVVLGECGRPSVEQYF

D: -
size: -
V: TRBV7-2
J: TRBJ1-5
DNA: TGTGCCAGCAGGTCCAGCCCCAACGGGAATCAGCCCCAGCATTTT
CDR3: CASRSSPNGNQPQHF

D: -
size: -
V: TRBV11-2
J: TRBJ2-1
DNA: TGTGCCAGCAGCTTAATAGGATCTGTTCTCAATGATCAGTGCTTC
CDR3: CASSLIGSVLNDQCF

D: -
size: many
V: TRBV7-9
J: TRBJ1-1
DNA: TGTGCCAGCAGGCTCAATGATCGAGCTTTCTTT
CDR3: CASRLNDRAFF

D: TRBD1
size: -
V: TRBV28
J: TRBJ2-7
DNA: TGTGCCAGCAGCCAAACAGGGGCCGCCGGCCTTTACGAGCAGTACTTC
CDR3: CASSQTGAAGLYEQYF

D: -
size: many
V: TRBV28
J: TRBJ1-1
DNA: TGTGCCACCGGGGGACTCGGGGGTGCCCGAACTGAAGCTTTCTTT
CDR3: CATGGLGGARTEAFF

D: TRBD2
size: many
V: TRBV20-1
J: TRBJ2-7
DNA: TGCAGTTCGGGACTAGCGGGGACCTACGAGCAGTACTTC
CDR3: CSSGLAGTYEQYF

D: -
size: many
V: TRBV30
J: TRBJ2-7
DNA: TGTGCCTGGAGTAAGTTTGCCAGCTTAGAGCAGTACTTC
CDR3: CAWSKFASLEQYF

D: TRBD1
size: once
V: TRBV2
J: TRBJ1-5
DNA: TGTGCCAGCAGGGGACCGACAGGGGGGAATCAGCCCCAGCATTTT
CDR3: CASRGPTGGNQPQHF